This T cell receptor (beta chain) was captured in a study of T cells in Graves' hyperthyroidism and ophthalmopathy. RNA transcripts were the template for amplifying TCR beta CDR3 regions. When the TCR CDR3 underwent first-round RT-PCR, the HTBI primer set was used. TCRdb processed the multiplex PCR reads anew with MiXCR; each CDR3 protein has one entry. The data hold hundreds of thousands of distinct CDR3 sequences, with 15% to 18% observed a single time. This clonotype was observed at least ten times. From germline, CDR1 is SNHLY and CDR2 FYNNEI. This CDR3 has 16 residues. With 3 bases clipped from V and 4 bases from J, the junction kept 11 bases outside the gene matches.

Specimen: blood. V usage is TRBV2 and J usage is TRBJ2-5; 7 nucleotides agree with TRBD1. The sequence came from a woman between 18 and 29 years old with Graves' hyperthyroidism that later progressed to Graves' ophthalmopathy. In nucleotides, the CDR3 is TGTGCCAGCAGTGACAAGACAGGGCGTACGGGAGAGACCCAGTACTTC. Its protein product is CASSDKTGRTGETQYF.